The 15 T cell receptor beta chains reported below all come from one sample, sequenced in a study of T cell clonotyping in hematopoietic cell transplantation. Clones were sequenced by immunoSEQ multiplex PCR, and TCRdb holds only the in-frame ones, with some missing. The repertoire holds over 10,000 clones, roughly 83% seen once, with roughly 6% in the top ten. Sequenced here: PBMCs, sampled 100 days after allogeneic stem cell transplant. The receptors shown here come from a female patient aged 40-50 years who had an allogeneic stem cell transplant from a related donor, so T cells may come from the graft donor. Some clones in this sample may be carry-over from other donors' samples.

The gene calls are TRBV11-2 and TRBJ1-1, with 8 bases fitting TRBD1. In germline, CDR1 is SGHAT, CDR2 FQNNGV. CDR3 length equals 12 residues. J gave up 8 bases and V 6 bases, and 5 bases lay outside the gene matches. The CDR3 spells CASSPTGVEAFF. The CDR3 coding sequence is TGTGCCAGCAGTCCGACAGGGGTCGAAGCTTTCTTT.

The V and J genes are TRBV7-9 and TRBJ2-7; 9 bases match TRBD1. The CDR3 runs to 14 residues. Trimming removed 7 bases from V and 5 bases from J; junction bases left unmatched: 9. Germline values: CDR1 SEHNR, CDR2 FQNEAQ (reference sequence). The CDR3 reads CASTVGQGPHEQYF. CDR3 nucleotides: TGTGCCAGCACCGTAGGACAGGGGCCCCACGAGCAGTACTTC. Full variable domain (rest looked up from reference TRBV7-9 and TRBJ2-7): DTGVSQNPRHKITKRGQNVTFRCDPISEHNRLYWYRQTLGQGPEFLTYFQNEAQLEKSRLLSDRFSAERPKGSFSTLEIQRTEQGDSAMYLCASTVGQGPHEQYFGPGTRLTVT.

The V and J genes are TRBV2 and TRBJ1-4; no clear D gene. CDR3 size: 14 residues. Trimming cost V 6 bases and J 11 bases, with 19 bases left between them. Germline V gene sequence: CDR1 SNHLY, CDR2 FYNNEI. CDR3 sequence (DNA): TGTGCCAGCAGGACCGCGGTAGAGTCTGCTAAACTGTTTTTT. Its protein is CASRTAVESAKLFF.

The genes are TRBV9 and TRBJ2-5, with D possibly being TRBD1 (6 bases). The last part of the DNA fits TRBJ2-7 better; the J call may be wrong. The CDR3 consists of 17 residues. Germline CDR1 reads SGDLS; CDR2 reads YYNGEE. CDR3: CASSDEGNRDNSYEQYF. CDR3 nucleotides: TGTGCCAGCAGCGACGAAGGGAACCGGGACAACTCCTACGAGCAGTACTTC.

This clone was recorded once. J is TRBJ2-3 and V is TRBV25-1; no firm D call. The CDR3 is made up of 11 amino acids. Per germline, CDR1 MGHDK and CDR2 SYGVNS. V was trimmed by 4 bases and J by 5 bases, leaving 4 bases between them. In DNA, the CDR3 is TGTGCCAGCAGTGGAGGAGATACGCAGTATTTT. Its protein is CASSGGDTQYF.

The V call is TRBV2, the J call TRBJ1-5; D gene uncertain. CDR3 size: 15 residues. The germline CDR1 and CDR2 sequences are SNHLY and FYNNEI. V was trimmed by 2 bases and J by 3 bases, leaving 11 bases between them. CDR3 protein: CASSESVQPNQPQHF. The CDR3 coding sequence is TGTGCCAGCAGTGAATCGGTCCAGCCCAATCAGCCCCAGCATTTT.

This rearrangement joins TRBV2 to TRBJ2-2, with D possibly TRBD2 on 6 matching bases. Trimming took off 9 bases at V and 2 bases at J, with 13 bases between the two ends. The germline gives CDR1 SNHLY, CDR2 FYNNEI. The length of the CDR3 is 14 residues. The CDR3, as DNA: TGTGCCAGAGGTCAACTAGCTAACACCGGGGAGCTGTTTTTT. Its protein product is CARGQLANTGELFF.

V is TRBV7-2 and J is TRBJ2-1, with 9 positions matching TRBD1. V shed 0 bases, J shed 3 bases, and the junction held 0 bases outside the gene matches. The CDR3 extends over 15 amino acids. CDR1 and CDR2 (germline): SGHTA, FQGNSA. As DNA, the CDR3 is TGTGCCAGCAGCTTAGCGGGACAGGGCTACAATGAGCAGTTCTTC. It translates to CASSLAGQGYNEQFF.

V is TRBV29-1 and J is TRBJ2-7; tentative D call: TRBD2 (5 bases). Trimming shortened V by 4 bases and J by 6 bases, and 19 bases separated the two germline ends. The CDR3 is 14 residues long. Germline CDR1 and CDR2: SQVTM and ANQGSEA. The CDR3 nucleotides are TGCAGCGTTGGATCCCGTAGGGAGTTTAGCGAGCAGTACTTC. As protein: CSVGSRREFSEQYF.

The chain has TRBV4-2 and TRBJ2-1; D gene ambiguous. Germline V gene sequence: CDR1 LGHNA, CDR2 YNFKEQ. The CDR3 spans 16 residues. V lost 1 base, J lost 2 bases, and 12 bases lay in between. CDR3 amino acids: CASSQGTLETYNEQFF. CDR3 in DNA: TGTGCCAGCAGCCAAGGCACCCTAGAGACCTACAATGAGCAGTTCTTC.

CDR3 sequence: CASSYGTGVSGDGYTF. The CDR3 nucleotides are TGTGCCAGCAGTTACGGGACAGGGGTCTCCGGGGATGGCTACACCTTC. The chain links TRBV6-5 to TRBJ1-2; 10 bases match TRBD1. Trimming took 2 bases from V and 6 from J; bases not matched to a gene: 9. The CDR3 totals 16 residues. Looked up from germline, CDR1 is MNHEY and CDR2 is SVGAGI.

This clone has just a few counts. Different DNA sequences within this sample yield the same CDR3. The chain carries TRBV7-9 and TRBJ2-2; no clear D gene. V lost 5 bases and J 0 bases, leaving 7 bases between the germline ends. The CDR3 loop spans 14 amino acids. CDR1 and CDR2 (germline): SEHNR, FQNEAQ (reference sequence). CDR3 loop: CASSLNPNTGELFF. CDR3 sequence (DNA): TGTGCCAGCAGCCTAAATCCGAACACCGGGGAGCTGTTTTTT.

Only one count was recorded for this clone. The V call is TRBV11-2, the J call TRBJ1-1; 8 bases match TRBD1. Germline V gene sequence: CDR1 SGHAT, CDR2 FQNNGV. Trimming at V came to 5 bases and at J to 1 base, leaving 3 bases not matched to a gene. CDR3 length equals 14 residues. The CDR3, as DNA: TGTGCCAGCAGCCTGGGGACAGGGAACACTGAAGCTTTCTTT. Protein sequence: CASSLGTGNTEAFF.

This chain uses TRBV7-2 with TRBJ2-2, with 8 bases that match TRBD2. CDR3 length equals 15 residues. The junction had 4 bases not matched to a gene; V was cut back by 4 bases and J by 3 bases. CDR1 is SGHTA and CDR2 is FQGNSA in the germline V gene. The CDR3 DNA follows: TGTGCCAGCAGCTCCTCCGGGGGGGACACCGGGGAGCTGTTTTTT. Translating it yields CASSSSGGDTGELFF. The variable domain in full, completed from reference TRBV7-2 and TRBJ2-2, reads GAGVSQSPSNKVTEKGKDVELRCDPISGHTALYWYRQSLGQGLEFLIYFQGNSAPDKSGLPSDRFSAERTGGSVSTLTIQRTQQEDSAVYLCASSSSGGDTGELFFGEGSRLTVL.

V usage is TRBV27 and J usage is TRBJ2-7, with D possibly matching TRBD1 (6 bases). The germline V and J ends were trimmed by 10 bases and 5 bases, with 15 bases remaining between them. Per germline, CDR1 MNHEY and CDR2 SMNVEV (reference sequence). This CDR3 has 12 residues. CDR3 in amino acids: CATSTQGNEQYF. In DNA, the CDR3 is TGTGCCACCTCTACACAGGGAAACGAGCAGTACTTC.